Listed below are T cell receptor beta chains from one sample, sequenced in a study of CD8 T cells in ankylosing spondylitis. One entry per CDR3 protein results from TCRdb running MiXCR on the 5' RACE reads. The table has approximately 150,000 distinct CDR3 sequences, approximately 17% seen once. What was sequenced was blood, either unsorted or a sorted T cell fraction (not recorded which). These receptor sequences come from a male donor with ankylosing spondylitis. CDR3s include the opening cysteine and the closing phenylalanine or tryptophan. A D gene is named only where the DNA matches it firmly. For some rows the clone size is stated as once, few or many, or as a class when expanded; others skip it.

>TRBJ1-5|-|TRBV7-9|-
CASSARGEKGNQPQHF
TGTGCCAGCAGCGCCCGGGGGGAGAAAGGCAATCAGCCCCAGCATTTT
>TRBJ2-1|TRBD1|TRBV7-9|few
CASSPDRGWNEQFF
TGTGCCAGCAGCCCAGACAGGGGTTGGAATGAGCAGTTCTTC
>TRBJ1-1|-|TRBV6-5|few
CASTSGPEAFF
TGTGCCAGCACTTCGGGTCCTGAAGCTTTCTTT
>TRBJ2-2|-|TRBV24-1|few
CATSDLQGLNTGELFF
TGTGCCACCAGTGATTTGCAGGGCTTGAACACCGGGGAGCTGTTTTTT
>TRBJ1-2|-|TRBV12-3/TRBV12-4|-
CASTLTSFYGYTF
TGTGCCAGCACCTTAACAAGCTTCTATGGCTACACCTTC
>TRBJ2-1|TRBD2|TRBV2|-
CASSTAGGYNEQFF
TGTGCCAGCAGTACGGCGGGGGGGTACAATGAGCAGTTCTTC
>TRBJ2-2|TRBD2|TRBV6-5|few
CASSYHMSRGRRTGELFF
TGTGCCAGCAGTTACCATATGAGTCGCGGGAGGCGCACCGGGGAGCTGTTTTTT
>TRBJ2-1|-|TRBV6-1|few
CASSDGTPLYNEQFF
TGTGCCAGCAGTGATGGGACGCCCCTTTACAATGAGCAGTTCTTC
>TRBJ1-1|TRBD1|TRBV7-9|few
CASSLVDRVGRNTEAFF
TGTGCCAGCAGCTTGGTGGACAGGGTTGGTCGGAACACTGAAGCTTTCTTT
>TRBJ1-2|-|TRBV15|few
CATSRTGTGRGYTF
TGTGCCACCAGCAGGACCGGGACTGGTAGAGGCTACACCTTC
>TRBJ2-7|-|TRBV4-3|few
CASSQEDQGLTYEQYF
TGCGCCAGCAGCCAAGAAGATCAGGGGCTTACCTACGAGCAGTACTTC
>TRBJ2-1|TRBD2|TRBV11-3|-
CASSIRPREVSEQFF
TGTGCCAGCAGCATCCGTCCGCGGGAGGTGAGTGAGCAGTTCTTC
>TRBJ1-2|TRBD1|TRBV20-1|many
CSARSGRGLNGYTF
TGCAGTGCTCGATCCGGGAGGGGGCTTAATGGCTACACCTTC
>TRBJ2-1|TRBD2|TRBV7-9|many
CASSSWTSGRNEQFF
TGTGCCAGCAGCTCCTGGACTAGCGGGAGAAATGAGCAGTTCTTC
>TRBJ2-1|-|TRBV27|-
CASNPGVGGTPYNEQFF
TGTGCCAGCAACCCGGGGGTCGGCGGGACCCCTTACAATGAGCAGTTCTTC
>TRBJ2-7|TRBD1|TRBV7-9|-
CASSTRDRVNYEQYF
TGTGCCAGCAGCACCCGGGACAGGGTCAACTACGAGCAGTACTTC
>TRBJ1-2|-|TRBV12-3/TRBV12-4|many
CASSFPGLGYTF
TGTGCCAGCAGTTTCCCGGGGCTTGGCTACACCTTC
>TRBJ2-7|-|TRBV29-1|few
CSVEDAAVEQYF
TGCAGCGTTGAAGATGCAGCAGTCGAGCAGTACTTC
>TRBJ2-7|-|TRBV9|-
CASSAPLEGGGYEQYF
TGTGCCAGCAGCGCCCCCCTGGAGGGGGGAGGCTACGAGCAGTACTTC
>TRBJ2-7|-|TRBV7-9|-
CASSLVEWFYEQYF
TGTGCCAGCAGCCTAGTGGAGTGGTTTTACGAGCAGTACTTC
>TRBJ2-7|-|TRBV2|-
CASSVGWGDEQYF
TGTGCCAGCAGTGTGGGGTGGGGCGACGAGCAGTACTTC
>TRBJ2-5|TRBD2|TRBV20-1|-
CSARDFSGRAGETQYF
TGCAGTGCTAGAGATTTTAGCGGGAGGGCCGGGGAGACCCAGTACTTC
>TRBJ1-3|-|TRBV4-1|-
CASSLTGFGNTIYF
TGCGCCAGCAGTCTCACAGGATTCGGAAACACCATATATTTT
>TRBJ2-7|-|TRBV27|-
CASSLRSAYEQYF
TGTGCCAGCAGTTTACGGAGCGCCTACGAGCAGTACTTC
>TRBJ1-5|TRBD1|TRBV28|-
CASSFVTGGYKSNQPQHF
TGTGCCAGCAGTTTTGTGACAGGGGGTTATAAGAGCAATCAGCCCCAGCATTTT
>TRBJ2-2|TRBD1|TRBV2|few
CASSGGTGAPGELFF
TGTGCCAGCAGTGGGGGGACAGGGGCTCCCGGGGAGCTGTTTTTT
>TRBJ2-1|-|TRBV7-6|few
CASSLGRHEQFF
TGTGCCAGCAGCTTAGGTCGCCATGAGCAGTTCTTC
>TRBJ2-7|TRBD1|TRBV28|-
CASRGTGTGVHEQYF
TGTGCCAGCAGGGGGACCGGGACAGGGGTACACGAGCAGTACTTC
>TRBJ2-7|TRBD2|TRBV7-9|-
CASSLASGTSGYEQYF
TGTGCCAGCAGCTTAGCCTCCGGGACTAGCGGTTACGAGCAGTACTTC
>TRBJ2-7|TRBD1|TRBV5-1|many
CASSLAGQGSYEQYF
TGCGCCAGCAGCTTGGCCGGACAGGGGAGCTACGAGCAGTACTTC
>TRBJ2-7|-|TRBV12-3/TRBV12-4|few
CASSLTRQGGLNF
TGTGCCAGCAGTTTAACTCGACAGGGAGGCTTAAACTTC
>TRBJ1-1|TRBD1|TRBV20-1|-
CSAFTGLQGGAFF
TGCAGTGCTTTCACCGGGCTCCAGGGGGGAGCTTTCTTT
>TRBJ2-6|-|TRBV28|few
CASSFIPGYSGANVLTF
TGTGCCAGCAGTTTCATCCCAGGTTACTCTGGGGCCAACGTCCTGACTTTC
>TRBJ2-2|TRBD2|TRBV12-3/TRBV12-4|many
CASSLGLAGAGELFF
TGTGCCAGCAGTTTGGGACTAGCGGGAGCCGGGGAGCTGTTTTTT
>TRBJ2-3|TRBD2|TRBV11-2|-
CASSLSLSDLEGLVKYTQYF
TGTGCCAGCAGCTTATCTTTGAGTGATCTGGAGGGACTAGTGAAATATACGCAGTATTTT
>TRBJ2-1|TRBD2|TRBV7-8|-
CASSLEAGVSGSDEQFF
TGTGCCAGCAGCTTAGAAGCAGGGGTTAGCGGGAGCGATGAGCAGTTCTTC
>TRBJ2-3|TRBD2|TRBV20-1|few
CSARWTSDTDTQYF
TGCAGTGCTCGTTGGACTAGCGACACAGATACGCAGTATTTT
>TRBJ2-7|TRBD2|TRBV28|-
CASSFRGGSSYEQYF
TGTGCCAGCAGTTTCCGGGGCGGGAGCTCCTACGAGCAGTACTTC
>TRBJ2-1|TRBD2|TRBV10-2|-
CASTGGLAGVNEQFF
TGCGCCAGCACCGGGGGACTAGCGGGAGTCAATGAGCAGTTCTTC
>TRBJ1-5|-|TRBV20-1|-
CSAMTDRPQHF
TGCAGTGCTATGACAGATCGGCCCCAGCATTTT